The present entry profiles one TCR beta chain with its context. The target antigen is unknown. The data stem from a study of PD-1 blockade in classical Hodgkin lymphoma. General study results and limits: Repertoire differences have undefined causes, possibly disease activity or prior therapy. Before treatment, TCR diversity in newly diagnosed patients was reportedly lower than in healthy donors.

As to time point: newly diagnosed, previously untreated cHL patient sample. Comparator PBMCs were from newly diagnosed, untreated classical Hodgkin lymphoma. TCRdb's copy holds only in-frame clones and misses some; the assay was immunoSEQ multiplex PCR. The sample records about 30,000 clones, 80% to 95% being singletons. The V segment lost 0 bases and the J segment 1 base; nucleotides outside the gene matches: 0. The CDR3 totals 15 residues. The germline CDR1 and CDR2 sequences are SGHKS and YYEKEE (reference sequence). The specimen sequenced was peripheral blood mononuclear cells (PBMCs). This clonotype originated in a human donor with classical Hodgkin lymphoma. V and J are TRBV5-5 and TRBJ2-2, with 7 bases lining up with TRBD1. The CDR3 region is CASSLGDRNTGELFF. CDR3 sequence (DNA): TGTGCCAGCAGCTTGGGGGACAGGAACACCGGGGAGCTGTTTTTT.